Presented here are 17 T cell receptor beta chains from one specimen sequenced in a study of control samples from healthy donors and cancer patients. Measured with immunoSEQ multiplex PCR; TCRdb has only the in-frame clones, and not every one. Among approximately 69,000 clones listed, approximately 89% were seen once. The specimen was PBMCs. The receptors derive from a man aged 55-75 years with colorectal cancer.

The J gene is TRBJ2-4, the V gene TRBV4-1; 7 nucleotides match TRBD1. V lost 3 bases to trimming and J lost 8 bases; unmatched junction nucleotides: 4. The CDR3 covers 13 residues. CDR1 MGHRA and CDR2 YSYEKL come from the germline V gene. In DNA form, the CDR3 reads TGCGCCAGCAGCCAGGTCACAGGGGACATTCAGTACTTC. Its protein product is CASSQVTGDIQYF.

V gene TRBV18 combines with J gene TRBJ1-1; TRBD1 might be the D (5 bases). Per the germline V gene, CDR1 is KGHSH and CDR2 is LQKENI. Trimming took 6 bases from V and 1 from J, leaving 9 bases between them. This CDR3 comprises 13 residues. The chain's CDR3 is CASSQGRNTEAFF. The CDR3 coding sequence is TGTGCCAGCTCTCAGGGAAGGAACACTGAAGCTTTCTTT.

The gene calls are TRBV2 and TRBJ2-5; 7 bases align to TRBD1. There are 12 residues in the CDR3. The germline gives CDR1 SNHLY, CDR2 FYNNEI. CDR3 in amino acids: CGTGERQETQYF. The CDR3 coding sequence is TGTGGGACAGGAGAGAGACAAGAGACCCAGTACTTC.

The chain carries TRBV19 and TRBJ1-5; D is perhaps TRBD1 (6 bases). The CDR3 consists of 21 residues. Germline V CDR1 and CDR2: LNHDA, SQIVND (reference sequence). The ends were cut back, 7 bases at V and 0 bases at J, with 31 bases in the middle. The CDR3 bases are TGTGCCAGTACCCGCGGGGGGGGGTGGGCAAGGGACATTTCTAGCAATCAGCCCCAGCATTTT. Translating it yields CASTRGGGWARDISSNQPQHF.

Details on this clone: In the same sample, other DNA sequences code for this CDR3. The CDR3 sequence is CASSLRSTGFDSPLHF. CDR3 in DNA: TGTGCCAGCAGTTTACGTTCGACAGGCTTCGATTCACCCCTCCACTTT. The chain has TRBV27 and TRBJ1-6; D might be TRBD1 (6 bases). The CDR3 has 16 residues. CDR1 is MNHEY, CDR2 SMNVEV, per germline (reference sequence). The ends were cut back, 2 bases at V and 8 bases at J, with 16 bases in the middle.

The CDR3 DNA reads TGTGCCTGGAGTGCCGGGACTAGCACAGATACGCAGTATTTT. Translating gives CAWSAGTSTDTQYF. This chain uses TRBV30 with TRBJ2-3; TRBD2 might be the D (6 bases). V lost 1 base to trimming and J lost 0 bases, with 8 bases between them. Germline assignment: CDR1 GTSNPN and CDR2 SVGIG (reference sequence). CDR3 size: 14 residues.

This clone was detected once. This chain connects TRBV5-1 to TRBJ2-3; TRBD2 matches at 12 bases. The germline CDR1 and CDR2 sequences are SGHRS and YFSETQ. The CDR3 contains 15 residues. The V segment lost 7 bases and the J segment 3 bases; nucleotides outside the gene matches: 6. The CDR3 DNA reads TGCGCCAGCGCGCGACTAGCGGGGGAGACAGATACGCAGTATTTT. Translating gives CASARLAGETDTQYF.

The chain joins TRBV6-5 to TRBJ1-5, with TRBD1 as a possible D gene (5 bases). Germline CDR1 and CDR2: MNHEY and SVGAGI. V lost 10 bases to trimming and J lost 3 bases, with 10 bases between them. This CDR3 is built from 12 residues. The CDR3 region is CATQGFNQPQHF. The DNA of the CDR3 is TGTGCCACCCAGGGTTTCAATCAGCCCCAGCATTTT.

The chain joins TRBV9 to TRBJ2-4, with D perhaps being TRBD1 or TRBD2 (5 bases each). The CDR3 covers 16 residues. Germline V gene sequence: CDR1 SGDLS, CDR2 YYNGEE. The V gene lost 0 bases and the J gene lost 0 bases, with 10 bases spanning the gap. CDR3 in DNA: TGTGCCAGCAGCGTAGTGGGGACGGTAGCCAAAAACATTCAGTACTTC. It is translated as CASSVVGTVAKNIQYF.

V usage is TRBV7-3 and J usage is TRBJ2-3, with D possibly being TRBD2 (7 bases). Germline lookup yields CDR1 SGHTA and CDR2 FQGTGA. V was pared by 3 bases and J by 9 bases, with 16 bases between. The CDR3 loop spans 14 amino acids. CDR3 residues: CASSFAGARGTQYF. CDR3 DNA: TGTGCCAGCAGCTTCGCGGGGGCCAGGGGAACGCAGTATTTT.

The chain joins TRBV5-5 to TRBJ1-1; D gene uncertain. V lost 4 bases and J 2 bases, leaving 12 bases between the germline ends. The CDR3 length is 14 residues. Per germline, CDR1 SGHKS and CDR2 YYEKEE (reference sequence). In nucleotides, the CDR3 is TGTGCCAGCAGCCTTCAGACGGGAAACACTGAAGCTTTCTTT. This sequence encodes CASSLQTGNTEAFF.

The chain employs TRBV18 and TRBJ1-2, with a weak D call TRBD1 (6 bases). Germline V gene sequence: CDR1 KGHSH, CDR2 LQKENI. Trimming removed 3 bases from V and 4 bases from J, with 15 bases in between. There are 15 residues in the CDR3. CDR3 sequence reads: CASSPIIDRPYGYTF. In nucleotides, the CDR3 is TGTGCCAGCTCACCTATTATTGACAGGCCCTATGGCTACACCTTC.

The chain uses TRBV5-5 and TRBJ1-2, with 9 nucleotides matching TRBD1. With V trimmed by 5 bases and J by 7 bases, 9 bases remained unmatched. Looked up from germline, CDR1 is SGHKS and CDR2 is YYEKEE (reference sequence). This CDR3 is 14 amino acids long. This CDR3 reads CASREQGAGRGYTF. Written as DNA, the CDR3 is TGTGCCAGCAGGGAACAGGGGGCTGGTCGTGGCTACACCTTC.

V and J are TRBV5-1 and TRBJ1-3, with D unresolved. This CDR3 is built from 14 residues. Per germline, CDR1 SGHRS and CDR2 YFSETQ. V lost 4 bases and J lost 3, with 11 bases in between. DNA for the CDR3: TGCGCCAGCAGCCTGGCTGGTTATGGAAACACCATATATTTT. This sequence encodes CASSLAGYGNTIYF.

The chain combines TRBV5-4 with TRBJ1-2, with 10 nucleotides matching TRBD1. In germline, CDR1 is SGHNT, CDR2 YYREEE (reference sequence). The CDR3 consists of 15 residues. V lost 4 bases to trimming and J lost 5 bases; unmatched junction nucleotides: 8. The CDR3 DNA is TGTGCCAGCAGCCAACTTAGACAGGGGGCGTATGGCTACACCTTC. It specifies CASSQLRQGAYGYTF. Complete variable domain (other parts from reference TRBV5-4 and TRBJ1-2): ETGVTQSPTHLIKTRGQQVTLRCSSQSGHNTVSWYQQALGQGPQFIFQYYREEENGRGNFPPRFSGLQFPNYSSELNVNALELDDSALYLCASSQLRQGAYGYTFGSGTRLTVV.

This chain uses TRBV7-6 with TRBJ1-5; D is undetermined. The germline V gene encodes CDR1 SGHVS and CDR2 FNYEAQ. V dropped 1 base and J dropped 6 bases, with 7 bases sitting between them. The CDR3 runs to 13 residues. The CDR3 is CASSLGGSQPQHF. The CDR3 DNA follows: TGTGCCAGCAGCTTAGGGGGAAGTCAGCCCCAGCATTTT.

This clone turned up a few times. The chain uses TRBV12-3 or TRBV12-4 and TRBJ2-7; D not resolved. The CDR3 runs 12 residues. Trimming stripped 4 bases from V and 7 bases from J, with 11 bases between. CDR3 region: CASSSLSGEQYF. CDR3 nucleotides: TGTGCCAGCAGTTCCTTATCGGGTGAGCAGTACTTC.